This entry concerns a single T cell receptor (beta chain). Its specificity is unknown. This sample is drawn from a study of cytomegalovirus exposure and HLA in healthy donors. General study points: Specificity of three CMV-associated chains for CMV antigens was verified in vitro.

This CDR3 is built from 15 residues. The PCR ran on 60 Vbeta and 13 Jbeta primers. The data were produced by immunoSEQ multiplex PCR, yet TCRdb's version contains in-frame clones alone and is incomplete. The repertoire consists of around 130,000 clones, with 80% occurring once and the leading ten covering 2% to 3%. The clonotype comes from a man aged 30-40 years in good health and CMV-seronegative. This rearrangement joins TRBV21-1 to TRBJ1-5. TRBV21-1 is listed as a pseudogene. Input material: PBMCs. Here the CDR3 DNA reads TGTGCCAGCAGCAAAAAGCGTCAATCGAATCAGCCCCAGCATTTT. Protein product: CASSKKRQSNQPQHF.